The 23 T cell receptor beta chains below were found in one sample sequenced in a study of graft-versus-host responses after intestinal transplantation. Sequencing was performed with immunoSEQ multiplex PCR; in TCRdb, only in-frame clones are kept and a portion is missing. This table has about 39,000 clones, more than 80% appearing once. The starting material was PBMCs, obtained roughly 780 days after intestinal transplantation. These receptors originate from a human patient who received an intestinal transplant, so some T cells may come from the graft donor.

J is TRBJ2-5 and V is TRBV5-5; no clear D. Per germline, CDR1 SGHKS and CDR2 YYEKEE (reference sequence). This CDR3 spans 14 amino acids. The germline V and J ends were trimmed by 2 bases and 0 bases, with 8 bases remaining between them. CDR3 residues: CASSFNQDQETQYF. The CDR3 bases are TGTGCCAGCAGCTTTAATCAAGACCAAGAGACCCAGTACTTC. Drawing the rest from reference TRBV5-5 and TRBJ2-5, the complete variable domain is DAGVTQSPTHLIKTRGQQVTLRCSPISGHKSVSWYQQVLGQGPQFIFQYYEKEERGRGNFPDRFSARQFPNYSSELNVNALLLGDSALYLCASSFNQDQETQYFGPGTRLLVL.

The V and J genes are TRBV13 and TRBJ1-4; TRBD1 agrees at 9 bases. The length of the CDR3 is 14 residues. Germline CDR1 reads PRHDT; CDR2 reads FYEKMQ (reference sequence). V trimming: 2 bases; J trimming: 8 bases; junction bases outside the gene matches: 3. DNA for the CDR3: TGTGCCAGCAGCTTACGGGACAGGGTAGAAAAACTGTTTTTT. Its translation is CASSLRDRVEKLFF.

The chain has TRBV19 and TRBJ1-1; 9 bases are a match to TRBD1. This CDR3 has 14 residues. V lost 4 bases, J lost 5 bases, and 5 bases stayed unmatched. CDR1 LNHDA and CDR2 SQIVND come from the germline V gene (reference sequence). CDR3 nucleotides: TGTGCCAGTAGTAGAACAGGGGGCTCGACTGAAGCTTTCTTT. Protein: CASSRTGGSTEAFF.

This chain connects TRBV10-1 to TRBJ1-2, with D hard to call. The CDR3 covers 13 residues. Trimming removed 3 bases at V and 7 bases at J, with 12 bases between. Germline V gene sequence: CDR1 WNHNN, CDR2 SYGVQD (reference sequence). This CDR3 reads CASSERGDGGYTF. The CDR3 DNA sequence: TGCGCCAGCAGTGAACGGGGTGATGGTGGCTACACCTTC.

The rearrangement uses TRBV2 and TRBJ2-6; D might be TRBD1 (6 bases). Trimming stripped 5 bases from V and 1 base from J, with 9 bases between. Germline assignment: CDR1 SNHLY and CDR2 FYNNEI. The CDR3 is made up of 15 amino acids. The CDR3 sequence: CASSQGQSGANVLTF. CDR3 coding DNA: TGTGCCAGCAGTCAAGGACAGTCTGGGGCCAACGTCCTGACTTTC.

The rearrangement links TRBV1 to TRBJ1-6; the table's TRBD1 call for D was not verified on the DNA. TRBV1 is a pseudogene locus. The length of the CDR3 is 17 residues. The CDR3 sequence is CTSSHSFQGLDNSPLHF. The CDR3 DNA is TGCACCAGCAGCCATTCCTTCCAGGGCTTAGATAATTCACCCCTCCACTTT.

The chain employs TRBV6-5 and TRBJ2-7; D not resolved. The CDR3 is 14 residues long. Germline CDR1 and CDR2: MNHEY and SVGAGI. V gave up 5 bases and J gave up 0 bases, with 11 bases separating them. Here the CDR3 DNA reads TGTGCCAGCAGTGAACATCACACCTCCTACGAGCAGTACTTC. It translates to CASSEHHTSYEQYF.

This chain links TRBV5-1 with TRBJ2-2; D remains unclear. V was clipped by 0 bases and J by 0 bases, with 9 bases between them. This CDR3 contains 16 residues. Germline-derived CDR1 and CDR2 are SGHRS and YFSETQ. CDR3 sequence reads: CASSLGQFANTGELFF. The CDR3 DNA reads as TGCGCCAGCAGCTTGGGACAATTCGCGAACACCGGGGAGCTGTTTTTT.

The chain joins TRBV6-6 to TRBJ2-7; a possible D gene is TRBD2 (7 bases). CDR1 and CDR2 from the germline V gene are MNHNY and SVGAGI (reference sequence). This CDR3 has 14 residues. V was shortened by 6 bases and J by 3 bases, with 15 bases between the two germline ends. For the CDR3, the DNA is TGTGCCAGCAGGGGGGGGGCAAGCCTCTACGAGCAGTACTTC. Its translation is CASRGGASLYEQYF.

In this sample, this clone turned up once. The J gene is TRBJ2-3, the V gene TRBV19, with D tentatively TRBD2 (6 bases). CDR1 is LNHDA, CDR2 SQIVND, per germline (reference sequence). This CDR3 is 14 amino acids long. Trimming removed 3 bases at V and 4 bases at J, with 11 bases between. The CDR3 DNA reads TGTGCCAGTAGTATTGCGGGAATCGCAGATACGCAGTATTTT. Translation: CASSIAGIADTQYF.

V and J are TRBV7-3 and TRBJ2-1, with D hard to call. Trimming left V 11 bases short and J 0 bases short, with 11 bases between. Germline V CDR1 and CDR2: SGHTA, FQGTGA. CDR3 length equals 13 residues. CDR3 residues: CASAFSSYNEQFF. The CDR3 bases are TGTGCCTCCGCGTTCAGCTCCTACAATGAGCAGTTCTTC. Variable domain in full (rest from reference TRBV7-3 and TRBJ2-1): GAGVSQTPSNKVTEKGKYVELRCDPISGHTALYWYRQSLGQGPEFLIYFQGTGAADDSGLPNDRFFAVRPEGSVSTLKIQRTERGDSAVYLCASAFSSYNEQFFGPGTRLTVL.

The chain is built from TRBV19 and TRBJ1-6, with D possibly matching TRBD1 (6 bases). V lost 7 bases and J 5 bases, leaving 18 bases between the germline ends. The length of the CDR3 is 16 residues. Germline V gene lookup returns CDR1 LNHDA and CDR2 SQIVND (reference sequence). The CDR3 region is CASTDPVGANNSPLHF. DNA of the CDR3: TGTGCCAGTACCGATCCGGTGGGGGCCAATAATTCACCCCTCCACTTT. The full variable domain, its missing parts supplied by reference TRBV19 and TRBJ1-6, is DGGITQSPKYLFRKEGQNVTLSCEQNLNHDAMYWYRQDPGQGLRLIYYSQIVNDFQKGDIAEGYSVSREKKESFPLTVTSAQKNPTAFYLCASTDPVGANNSPLHFGNGTRLTVT.

The genes are TRBV11-2 and TRBJ2-7; weak D call: TRBD1 (5 bases). Trimming shortened V by 2 bases and J by 0 bases, and 8 bases separated the two germline ends. Germline lookup yields CDR1 SGHAT and CDR2 FQNNGV. The CDR3 length is 14 residues. CDR3 sequence: CASSLPGNSYEQYF. Written as DNA, the CDR3 is TGTGCCAGCAGCTTACCAGGGAACTCCTACGAGCAGTACTTC.

The chain has TRBV7-6 and TRBJ2-7; 9 bases are shared with TRBD1. Germline V gene lookup returns CDR1 SGHVS and CDR2 FNYEAQ. The J segment lost 3 bases and the V segment lost 5 bases, leaving 5 bases of the junction unmatched. CDR3 size: 14 residues. The CDR3 DNA follows: TGTGCCAGCAGCCAACGACAGGGGGACTACGAGCAGTACTTC. It encodes CASSQRQGDYEQYF.

The chain carries TRBV30 and TRBJ1-5, with D perhaps matching TRBD1 (6 bases). The CDR3 sequence is 13 residues long. Deletions cut 5 bases from V and 1 base from J, with 9 bases between. CDR1 and CDR2 (germline): GTSNPN, SVGIG (reference sequence). The CDR3 is CAWAGESNQPQHF. CDR3 in DNA: TGTGCCTGGGCAGGGGAGAGCAATCAGCCCCAGCATTTT.

The chain links TRBV2 to TRBJ2-7; D may be TRBD2 (5 bases). V lost 4 bases and J lost 5, with 18 bases in between. Germline assignment: CDR1 SNHLY and CDR2 FYNNEI. The CDR3 extends over 15 amino acids. In DNA, the CDR3 is TGTGCCAGCAGTGTAAATGGATACCTAGCCCACGAGCAGTACTTC. Its translation is CASSVNGYLAHEQYF.

The chain recombines TRBV30 with TRBJ2-3, with D uncertain. Germline V CDR1 and CDR2: GTSNPN, SVGIG (reference sequence). The CDR3 has 12 residues. V lost 1 base and J 13 bases, leaving 15 bases between the germline ends. CDR3 residues: CAWSESTSSEYF. As DNA, the CDR3 is TGTGCCTGGAGTGAGTCGACGAGTTCGGAGTATTTT. The whole variable domain, filled in from reference TRBV30 and TRBJ2-3, reads SQTIHQWPATLVQPVGSPLSLECTVEGTSNPNLYWYRQAAGRGLQLLFYSVGIGQISSEVPQNLSASRPQDRQFILSSKKLLLSDSGFYLCAWSESTSSEYFGPGTRLTVL.

The rearrangement uses TRBV19 and TRBJ1-1; D is possibly TRBD1 (5 bases). The germline CDR1 and CDR2 sequences are LNHDA and SQIVND (reference sequence). Between the trimmed V and J ends, which lost 8 bases and 5 bases, there was a span of 27 bases. This CDR3 spans 17 amino acids. The CDR3 DNA follows: TGTGCCAGTTATCCTTTTGCCCCACAGTGGGGCGAAACTGAAGCTTTCTTT. Translation: CASYPFAPQWGETEAFF.

This rearrangement joins TRBV5-4 to TRBJ2-1; tentatively, D is TRBD2 (6 bases). Between the trimmed V and J ends, which lost 4 bases and 7 bases, there was a span of 21 bases. Germline V gene data show CDR1 as SGHNT and CDR2 as YYREEE (reference sequence). The CDR3 has 16 amino acids. The CDR3 spells CASSTRRDPTGNEQFF. DNA of the CDR3: TGTGCCAGCAGCACCCGGCGGGATCCAACCGGGAATGAGCAGTTCTTC.

The chain recombines TRBV14 with TRBJ2-5; D remains ambiguous. The V end was cut by 0 bases, the J end by 5 bases, with 10 bases between. This CDR3 region has 14 residues. The germline V gene encodes CDR1 SGHDN and CDR2 FVKESK. CDR3: CASSQDPWRETQYF. In DNA form, the CDR3 reads TGTGCCAGCAGCCAAGACCCCTGGCGGGAGACCCAGTACTTC.

V is TRBV18 and J is TRBJ2-5, with D perhaps assigned TRBD1 or TRBD2 (6 bases each). V lost 4 bases, J lost 5 bases, and 14 bases lay in between. Germline lookup yields CDR1 KGHSH and CDR2 LQKENI. There are 14 residues in the CDR3. CDR3 nucleotides: TGTGCCAGCTCACTCGACTGGAGGGGGGAGACCCAGTACTTC. Translated: CASSLDWRGETQYF. Full variable domain (remainder filled in from reference TRBV18 and TRBJ2-5): NAGVMQNPRHLVRRRGQEARLRCSPMKGHSHVYWYRQLPEEGLKFMVYLQKENIIDESGMPKERFSAEFPKEGPSILRIQQVVRGDSAAYFCASSLDWRGETQYFGPGTRLLVL.

The chain is built from TRBV5-1 and TRBJ2-1; 10 bases are a match to TRBD2. The CDR3 totals 16 residues. CDR1 and CDR2 (germline): SGHRS, YFSETQ. The junction had 5 bases not matched to a gene; V was cut back by 3 bases and J by 2 bases. CDR3 loop: CASSSQAGGPYNEQFF. In nucleotides, the CDR3 is TGCGCCAGCAGCTCACAAGCGGGGGGGCCCTACAATGAGCAGTTCTTC.

The V gene is TRBV7-6, the J gene TRBJ2-1; the D gene is possibly TRBD2 (6 bases). The germline CDR1 and CDR2 sequences are SGHVS and FNYEAQ. V shed 1 base and J shed 3 bases, with 16 bases lying between them. CDR3 size: 17 residues. As DNA, the CDR3 is TGTGCCAGCAGCTTAGGGTTCGGGAGCGAGAGCTACAATGAGCAGTTCTTC. Translated: CASSLGFGSESYNEQFF. The whole variable domain, filled in from reference TRBV7-6 and TRBJ2-1, reads GAGVSQSPRYKVTKRGQDVALRCDPISGHVSLYWYRQALGQGPEFLTYFNYEAQQDKSGLPNDRFSAERPEGSISTLTIQRTEQRDSAMYRCASSLGFGSESYNEQFFGPGTRLTVL.